Following are 8 T cell receptor beta chains from one sample sequenced in a study of radiotherapy plus CTLA-4 blockade in lung cancer. The data were produced by immunoSEQ multiplex PCR, yet TCRdb's version contains in-frame clones alone and is incomplete. The sample includes about 31,000 clones, approximately 82% of them seen just once. The sequenced sample was peripheral blood, obtained from a patient treated with radiotherapy plus ipilimumab. These TCRs come from a human donor with non-small cell lung cancer who had stable disease on radiotherapy plus ipilimumab.

The V call is TRBV10-1, the J call TRBJ1-4, with 7 bases matching TRBD1. Germline assignment: CDR1 WNHNN and CDR2 SYGVQD (reference sequence). The ends lost 5 bases at V and 7 bases at J; junction bases unmatched: 13. This CDR3 region has 16 residues. The CDR3 loop reads CASSPDRSSATEKLFF. CDR3 coding DNA: TGCGCCAGCAGTCCGGACAGGTCGTCGGCAACTGAAAAACTGTTTTTT.

The genes are TRBV10-1 and TRBJ1-1; TRBD1 agrees at 7 bases. The V gene's germline CDR1 is WNHNN and CDR2 SYGVQD (reference sequence). Trimming at V came to 1 base and at J to 1 base, leaving 6 bases not matched to a gene. This CDR3 contains 16 residues. The CDR3 DNA reads as TGCGCCAGCAGTGAGTTCCCCGGGACAGCGAACACTGAAGCTTTCTTT. Amino acids: CASSEFPGTANTEAFF.

The sample holds a few counts of this clone. This chain joins TRBV10-3 and TRBJ2-2; TRBD2 aligns across 11 bases. This CDR3 contains 16 residues. Per the germline V gene, CDR1 is ENHRY and CDR2 is SYGVKD. Trimming took 7 bases from V and 6 from J; bases not matched to a gene: 10. The CDR3, as DNA: TGTGCCATCATGGAGTTAGCGGGGGGGAAATCCGGGGAGCTGTTTTTT. Protein sequence: CAIMELAGGKSGELFF.

V is TRBV10-3 and J is TRBJ1-3; D ambiguous. CDR1 and CDR2 from the germline V gene are ENHRY and SYGVKD. The CDR3 is 15 residues long. V gave up 0 bases and J gave up 6 bases, with 12 bases separating them. The CDR3 DNA reads as TGTGCCATCAGTGAGTCTAGGTCGACTGCAAACACCATATATTTT. Protein: CAISESRSTANTIYF.

J is TRBJ1-4 and V is TRBV2; 7 bases are a match to TRBD1. V shed 4 bases, J shed 8 bases, and the junction held 10 bases outside the gene matches. The CDR3 runs to 15 residues. Germline V gives CDR1 SNHLY, CDR2 FYNNEI. The CDR3 coding sequence is TGTGCCAGCAGTGGAGCGACAGGGCATATCGAAAAACTGTTTTTT. Translating gives CASSGATGHIEKLFF.

The count of this clone is one. This chain connects TRBV7-8 to TRBJ1-4; D remains ambiguous. V lost 1 base, J lost 4 bases, and 7 bases lay in between. CDR3 length equals 14 residues. CDR1 is SGHVS and CDR2 is FQNEAQ in the germline V gene. In DNA form, the CDR3 reads TGTGCCAGCAGCTTAGGGACGGTTAATGAAAAACTGTTTTTT. Its protein is CASSLGTVNEKLFF.

This sequence joins TRBV5-1 and TRBJ1-4; unclear D gene. Germline lookup yields CDR1 SGHRS and CDR2 YFSETQ. Trimming removed 4 bases from V and 8 bases from J, with 18 bases in between. The CDR3 runs 15 residues. The DNA for the CDR3 is TGCGCCAGCAGCCCCCAAAACCCCCGGCGGGAAAAACTGTTTTTT. Its protein product is CASSPQNPRREKLFF.

This clone was counted only a few times. The same CDR3 arises from other DNA sequences in this sample as well. The V gene is TRBV6-5, the J gene TRBJ1-1, with D possibly matching TRBD1 (6 bases). The CDR3 consists of 12 residues. The germline V gene has CDR1 MNHEY and CDR2 SVGAGI. V was shortened by 5 bases and J by 6 bases, with 10 bases between the two germline ends. CDR3 coding DNA: TGTGCCAGCAGTCCCAGGGGATCTGAAGCTTTCTTT. Its protein product is CASSPRGSEAFF.